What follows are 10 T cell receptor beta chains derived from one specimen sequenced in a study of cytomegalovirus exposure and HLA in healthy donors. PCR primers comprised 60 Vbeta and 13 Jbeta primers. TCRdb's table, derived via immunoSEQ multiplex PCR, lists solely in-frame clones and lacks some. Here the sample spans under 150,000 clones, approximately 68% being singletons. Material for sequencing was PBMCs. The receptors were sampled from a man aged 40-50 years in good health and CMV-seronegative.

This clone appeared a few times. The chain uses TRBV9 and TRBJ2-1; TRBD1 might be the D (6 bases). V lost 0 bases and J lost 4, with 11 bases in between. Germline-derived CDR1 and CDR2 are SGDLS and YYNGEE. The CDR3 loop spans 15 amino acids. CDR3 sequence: CASSVEVGGYNEQFF. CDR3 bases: TGTGCCAGCAGCGTAGAGGTAGGGGGATACAATGAGCAGTTCTTC. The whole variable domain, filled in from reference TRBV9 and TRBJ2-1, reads DSGVTQTPKHLITATGQRVTLRCSPRSGDLSVYWYQQSLDQGLQFLIQYYNGEERAKGNILERFSAQQFPDLHSELNLSSLELGDSALYFCASSVEVGGYNEQFFGPGTRLTVL.

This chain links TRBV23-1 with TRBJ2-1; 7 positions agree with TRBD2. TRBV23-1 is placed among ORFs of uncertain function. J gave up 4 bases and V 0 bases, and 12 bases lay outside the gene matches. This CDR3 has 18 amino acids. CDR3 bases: TGCGCCAGCAGTCAATCGTGCTGCAGGACTAGGGATTACAATGAGCAGTTCTTC. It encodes CASSQSCCRTRDYNEQFF.

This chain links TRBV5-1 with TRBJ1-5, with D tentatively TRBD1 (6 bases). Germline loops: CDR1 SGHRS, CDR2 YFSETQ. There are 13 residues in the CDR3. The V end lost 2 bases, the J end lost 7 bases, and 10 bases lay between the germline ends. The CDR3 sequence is CASSLGGDQPQHF. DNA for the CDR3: TGCGCCAGCAGCTTAGGGGGGGACCAGCCCCAGCATTTT. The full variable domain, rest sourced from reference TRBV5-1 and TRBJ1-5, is KAGVTQTPRYLIKTRGQQVTLSCSPISGHRSVSWYQQTPGQGLQFLFEYFSETQRNKGNFPGRFSGRQFSNSRSEMNVSTLELGDSALYLCASSLGGDQPQHFGDGTRLSIL.

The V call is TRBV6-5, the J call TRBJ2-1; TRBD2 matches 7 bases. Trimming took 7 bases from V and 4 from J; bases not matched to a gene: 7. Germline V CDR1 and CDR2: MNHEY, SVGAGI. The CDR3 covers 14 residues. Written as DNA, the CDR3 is TGTGCCAGCAAAGGAGCGGGGCCGTACAATGAGCAGTTCTTC. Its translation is CASKGAGPYNEQFF.

In DNA, the CDR3 is TGTGCCAGTAGTATCCCACCGGGACAGATATACGAGCAGTACTTC. This encodes CASSIPPGQIYEQYF. V usage is TRBV19 and J usage is TRBJ2-7; 7 positions agree with TRBD1. The J segment lost 4 bases and the V segment lost 3 bases, leaving 9 bases of the junction unmatched. The CDR3 contains 15 residues. The V gene's germline CDR1 is LNHDA and CDR2 SQIVND (reference sequence).

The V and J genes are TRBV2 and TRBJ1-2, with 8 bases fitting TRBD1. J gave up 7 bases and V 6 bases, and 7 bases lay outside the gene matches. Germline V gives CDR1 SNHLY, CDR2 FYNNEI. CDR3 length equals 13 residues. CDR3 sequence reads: CASRPDREGGYTF. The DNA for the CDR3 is TGTGCCAGCAGGCCGGACAGGGAGGGTGGCTACACCTTC.

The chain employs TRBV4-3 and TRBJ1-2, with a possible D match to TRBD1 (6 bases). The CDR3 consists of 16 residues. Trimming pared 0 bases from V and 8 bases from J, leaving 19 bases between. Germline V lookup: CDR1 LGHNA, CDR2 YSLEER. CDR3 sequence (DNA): TGCGCCAGCAGCCAAGATTTAGCCAGGGGTACAGGGGGCTACACCTTC. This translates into CASSQDLARGTGGYTF.

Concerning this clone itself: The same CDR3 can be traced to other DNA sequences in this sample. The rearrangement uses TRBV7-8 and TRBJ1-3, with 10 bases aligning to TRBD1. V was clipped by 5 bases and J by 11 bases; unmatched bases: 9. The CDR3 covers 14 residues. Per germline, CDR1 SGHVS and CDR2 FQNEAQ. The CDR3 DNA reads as TGTGCCAGCAGCGGGCGGACAGGGGGTGTAGCCATATATTTT. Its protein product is CASSGRTGGVAIYF.

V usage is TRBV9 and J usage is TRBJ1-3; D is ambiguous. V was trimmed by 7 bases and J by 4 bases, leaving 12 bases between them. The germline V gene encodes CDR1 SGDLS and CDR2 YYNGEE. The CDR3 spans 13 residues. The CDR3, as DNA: TGTGCCAGCCGCCCCGGGGTAGGAAACACCATATATTTT. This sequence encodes CASRPGVGNTIYF.

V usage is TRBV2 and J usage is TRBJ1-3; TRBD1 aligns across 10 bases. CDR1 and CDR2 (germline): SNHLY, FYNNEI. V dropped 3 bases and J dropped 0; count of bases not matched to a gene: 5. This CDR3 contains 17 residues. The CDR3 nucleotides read TGTGCCAGCAGTGACAGAGGACAGGGGGGCTCTGGAAACACCATATATTTT. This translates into CASSDRGQGGSGNTIYF.